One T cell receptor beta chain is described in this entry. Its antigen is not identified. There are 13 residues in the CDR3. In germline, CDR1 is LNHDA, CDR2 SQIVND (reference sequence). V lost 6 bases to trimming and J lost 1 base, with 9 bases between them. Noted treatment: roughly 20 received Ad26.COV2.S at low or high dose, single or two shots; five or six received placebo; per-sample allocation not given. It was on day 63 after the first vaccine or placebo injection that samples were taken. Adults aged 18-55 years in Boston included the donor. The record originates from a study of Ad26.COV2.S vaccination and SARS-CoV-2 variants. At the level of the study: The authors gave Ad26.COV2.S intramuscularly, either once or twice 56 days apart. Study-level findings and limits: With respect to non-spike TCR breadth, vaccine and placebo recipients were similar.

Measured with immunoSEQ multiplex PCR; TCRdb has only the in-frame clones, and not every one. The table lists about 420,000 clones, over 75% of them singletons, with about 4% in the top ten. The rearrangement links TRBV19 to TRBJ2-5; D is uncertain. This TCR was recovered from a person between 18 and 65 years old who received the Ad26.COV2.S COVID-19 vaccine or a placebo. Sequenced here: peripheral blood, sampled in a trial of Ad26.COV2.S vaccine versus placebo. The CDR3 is CASSDRVQETQYF. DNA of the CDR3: TGTGCCAGTAGCGACCGGGTCCAAGAGACCCAGTACTTC.